The text below deals with one TCR beta chain. These data belong to a study of T cells in Graves' hyperthyroidism and ophthalmopathy. There are 13 residues in the CDR3. The germline V gene encodes CDR1 MNHNS and CDR2 SASEGT. V shed 9 bases, J shed 7 bases, and the junction held 6 bases outside the gene matches. Researchers took RNA transcripts and amplified the TCR beta CDR3 regions from them. HTBI primers drove first-round RT-PCR of the TCR CDR3. TCRdb ran MiXCR on the multiplex PCR reads and lists one entry per CDR3 protein. The repertoire has hundreds of thousands of distinct CDR3 sequences, less than 15% of them found once; the top ten carry 9.2%. Stable Graves' hyperthyroidism meant no ophthalmopathy progression within 18 months. Patients showing uncontrolled infection, other autoimmune disease, pregnancy or lactation were ineligible.

V usage is TRBV6-1 and J usage is TRBJ1-2; 12 nucleotides match TRBD1. The specimen was blood. This TCR was sampled from a woman between 18 and 29 years old with Graves' hyperthyroidism. The CDR3 here is CASWGQGARGYTF. CDR3 in DNA: TGTGCCAGTTGGGGACAGGGGGCGCGTGGCTACACCTTC.